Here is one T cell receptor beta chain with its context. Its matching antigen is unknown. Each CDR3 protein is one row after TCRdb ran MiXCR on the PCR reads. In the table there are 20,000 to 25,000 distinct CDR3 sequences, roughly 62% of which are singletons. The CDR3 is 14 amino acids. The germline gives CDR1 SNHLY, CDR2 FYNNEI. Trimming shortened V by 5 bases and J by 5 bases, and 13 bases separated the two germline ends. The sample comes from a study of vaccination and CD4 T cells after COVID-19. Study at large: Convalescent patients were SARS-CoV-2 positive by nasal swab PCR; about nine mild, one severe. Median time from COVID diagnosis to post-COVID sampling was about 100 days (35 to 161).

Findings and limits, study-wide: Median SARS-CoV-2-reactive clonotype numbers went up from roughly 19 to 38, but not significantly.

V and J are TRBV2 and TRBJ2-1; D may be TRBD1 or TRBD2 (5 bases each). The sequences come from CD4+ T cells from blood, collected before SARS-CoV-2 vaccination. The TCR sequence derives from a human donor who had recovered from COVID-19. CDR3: CASSRDRSNNEQFF. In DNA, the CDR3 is TGTGCCAGCAGTAGGGACCGAAGCAACAATGAGCAGTTCTTC. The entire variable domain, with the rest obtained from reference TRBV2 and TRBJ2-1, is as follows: EPEVTQTPSHQVTQMGQEVILRCVPISNHLYFYWYRQILGQKVEFLVSFYNNEISEKSEIFDDQFSVERPDGSNFTLKIRSTKLEDSAMYFCASSRDRSNNEQFFGPGTRLTVL.